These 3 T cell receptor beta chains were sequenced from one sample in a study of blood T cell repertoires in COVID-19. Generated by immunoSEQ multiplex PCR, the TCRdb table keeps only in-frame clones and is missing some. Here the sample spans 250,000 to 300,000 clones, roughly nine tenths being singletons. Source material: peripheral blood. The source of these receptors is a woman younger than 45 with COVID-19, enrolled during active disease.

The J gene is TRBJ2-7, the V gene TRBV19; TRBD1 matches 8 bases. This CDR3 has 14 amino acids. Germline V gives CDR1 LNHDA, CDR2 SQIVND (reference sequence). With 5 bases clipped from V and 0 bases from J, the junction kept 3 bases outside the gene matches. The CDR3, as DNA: TGTGCCAGTAGTGGGGACAGGAGCTCCTACGAGCAGTACTTC. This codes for CASSGDRSSYEQYF.

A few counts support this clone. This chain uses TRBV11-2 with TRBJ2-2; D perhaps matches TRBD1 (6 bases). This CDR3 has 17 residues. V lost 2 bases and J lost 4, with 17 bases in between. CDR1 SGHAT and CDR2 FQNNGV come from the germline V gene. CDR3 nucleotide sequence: TGTGCCAGCAGCTTAAACTTGCAGGGGCCCATCACCGGGGAGCTGTTTTTT. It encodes CASSLNLQGPITGELFF.

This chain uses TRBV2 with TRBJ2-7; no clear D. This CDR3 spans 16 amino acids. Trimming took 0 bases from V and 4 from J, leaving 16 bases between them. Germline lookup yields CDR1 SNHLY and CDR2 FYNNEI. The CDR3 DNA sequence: TGTGCCAGCAGTGAAGCCCCGGGTTCCGCTGTTTACGAGCAGTACTTC. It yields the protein CASSEAPGSAVYEQYF.